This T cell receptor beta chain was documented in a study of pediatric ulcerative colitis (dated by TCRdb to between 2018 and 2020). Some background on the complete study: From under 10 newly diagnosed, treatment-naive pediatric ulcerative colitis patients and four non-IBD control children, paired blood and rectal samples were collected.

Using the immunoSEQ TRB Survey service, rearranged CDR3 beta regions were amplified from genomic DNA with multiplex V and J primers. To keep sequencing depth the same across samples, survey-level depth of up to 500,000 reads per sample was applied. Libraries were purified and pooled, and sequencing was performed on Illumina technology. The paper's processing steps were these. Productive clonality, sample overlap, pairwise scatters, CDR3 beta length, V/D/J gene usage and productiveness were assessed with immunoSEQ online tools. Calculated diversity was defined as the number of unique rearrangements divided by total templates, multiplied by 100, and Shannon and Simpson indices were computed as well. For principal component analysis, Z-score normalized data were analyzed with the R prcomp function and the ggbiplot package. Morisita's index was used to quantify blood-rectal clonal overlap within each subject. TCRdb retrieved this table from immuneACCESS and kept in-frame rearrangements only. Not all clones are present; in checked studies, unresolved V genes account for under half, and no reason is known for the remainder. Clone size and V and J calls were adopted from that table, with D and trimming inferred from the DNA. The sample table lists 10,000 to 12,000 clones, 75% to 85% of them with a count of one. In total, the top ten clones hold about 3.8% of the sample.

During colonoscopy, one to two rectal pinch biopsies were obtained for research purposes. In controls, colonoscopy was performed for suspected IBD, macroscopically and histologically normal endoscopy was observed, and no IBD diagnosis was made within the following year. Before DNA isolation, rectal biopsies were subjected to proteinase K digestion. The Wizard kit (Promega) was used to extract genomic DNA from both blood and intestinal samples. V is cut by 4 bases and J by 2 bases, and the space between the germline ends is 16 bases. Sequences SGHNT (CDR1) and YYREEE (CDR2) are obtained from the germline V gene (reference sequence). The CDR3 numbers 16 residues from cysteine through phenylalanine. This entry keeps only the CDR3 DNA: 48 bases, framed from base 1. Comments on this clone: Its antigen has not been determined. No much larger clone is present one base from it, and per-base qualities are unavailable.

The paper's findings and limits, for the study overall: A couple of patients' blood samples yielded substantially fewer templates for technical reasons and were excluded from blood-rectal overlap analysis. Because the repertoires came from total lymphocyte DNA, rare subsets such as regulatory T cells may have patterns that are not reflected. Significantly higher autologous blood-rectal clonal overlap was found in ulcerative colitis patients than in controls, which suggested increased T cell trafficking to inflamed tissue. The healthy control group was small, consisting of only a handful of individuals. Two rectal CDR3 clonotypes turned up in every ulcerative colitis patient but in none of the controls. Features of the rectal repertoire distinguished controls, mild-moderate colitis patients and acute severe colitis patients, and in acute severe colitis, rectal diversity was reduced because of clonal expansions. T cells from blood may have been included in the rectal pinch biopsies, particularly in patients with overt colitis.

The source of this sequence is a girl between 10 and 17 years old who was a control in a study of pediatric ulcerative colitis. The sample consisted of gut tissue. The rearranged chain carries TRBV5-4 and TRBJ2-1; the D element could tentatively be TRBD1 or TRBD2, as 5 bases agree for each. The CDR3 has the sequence CASSPMTQGPYNEQFF. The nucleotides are TGTGCCAGCAGCCCGATGACCCAGGGACCCTACAATGAGCAGTTCTTC.